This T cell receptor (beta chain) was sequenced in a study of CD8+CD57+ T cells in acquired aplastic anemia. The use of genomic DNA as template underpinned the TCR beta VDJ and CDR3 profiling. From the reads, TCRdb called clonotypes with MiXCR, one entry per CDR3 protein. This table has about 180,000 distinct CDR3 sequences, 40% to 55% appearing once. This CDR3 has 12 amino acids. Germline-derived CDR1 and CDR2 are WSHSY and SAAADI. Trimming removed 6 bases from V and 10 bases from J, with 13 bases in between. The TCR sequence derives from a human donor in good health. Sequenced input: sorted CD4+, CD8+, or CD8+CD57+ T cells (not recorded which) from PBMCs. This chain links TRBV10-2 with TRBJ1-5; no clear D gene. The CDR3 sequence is CASSQDIGPQHF. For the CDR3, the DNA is TGCGCCAGCAGCCAAGATATCGGTCCCCAGCATTTT.